The rows below give T cell receptor beta chains drawn from one sample of a study of technical replicates of blood from a handful of donors. Libraries were prepared by immunoSEQ multiplex PCR; TCRdb keeps only in-frame clonotypes and omits some of them. This repertoire shows about 75,000 clones, 91% found once; its top ten account for 0.3% to 0.4%. Sequencing was done on a sample of T cells isolated from PBMCs. The receptor source for this set is a human donor in good health. Some clones in this sample may be carry-over from other donors' samples. CDR3s include the opening cysteine and the closing phenylalanine or tryptophan. D genes are given only for firm matches. The listing skips clone size in some rows; elsewhere it reads once, few, many or a size class.

D gene: NA; V gene: TRBV29-1; clone size: NA; J gene: TRBJ2-7; CDR3 protein: CSVLTGSLYEQYF; CDR3 DNA: TGCAGCGTTCTCACAGGGTCTTTATACGAGCAGTACTTC
D gene: NA; V gene: TRBV6-1; clone size: NA; J gene: TRBJ2-5; CDR3 protein: CASSGARQETQYF; CDR3 DNA: TGTGCCAGCAGTGGTGCTAGGCAAGAGACCCAGTACTTC
D gene: TRBD2; V gene: TRBV6-1; clone size: NA; J gene: TRBJ2-2; CDR3 protein: CASSEQRGNTGELFF; CDR3 DNA: TGTGCCAGCAGTGAACAGCGGGGAAACACCGGGGAGCTGTTTTTT
D gene: TRBD1; V gene: TRBV25-1; clone size: NA; J gene: TRBJ2-7; CDR3 protein: CASSNRDRPYYEQYF; CDR3 DNA: TGTGCCAGCAGTAATCGGGACAGGCCCTACTACGAGCAGTACTTC
D gene: NA; V gene: TRBV7-2; clone size: NA; J gene: TRBJ2-5; CDR3 protein: CASSQQIFQETQYF; CDR3 DNA: TGTGCCAGCAGCCAACAGATTTTCCAAGAGACCCAGTACTTC
D gene: NA; V gene: TRBV5-1; clone size: NA; J gene: TRBJ1-1; CDR3 protein: CASSPADGGSTEAFF; CDR3 DNA: TGCGCCAGCAGCCCGGCGGACGGTGGGAGCACTGAAGCTTTCTTT
D gene: TRBD1; V gene: TRBV5-4; clone size: once; J gene: TRBJ2-7; CDR3 protein: CASSPGTGVPYEQYF; CDR3 DNA: TGTGCCAGCAGCCCCGGGACAGGGGTCCCCTACGAGCAGTACTTC
D gene: NA; V gene: TRBV5-1; clone size: NA; J gene: TRBJ1-6; CDR3 protein: CASSLGTNNSPLHF; CDR3 DNA: TGCGCCAGCAGCTTAGGGACAAATAATTCACCCCTCCACTTT
D gene: TRBD1; V gene: TRBV13; clone size: NA; J gene: TRBJ2-3; CDR3 protein: CASARDSRTDTQYF; CDR3 DNA: TGTGCCAGCGCCCGGGACAGCAGAACAGATACGCAGTATTTT
D gene: NA; V gene: TRBV28; clone size: many; J gene: TRBJ2-7; CDR3 protein: CASSLGVDEQYF; CDR3 DNA: TGTGCCAGCAGTTTGGGAGTCGACGAGCAGTACTTC
D gene: TRBD2; V gene: TRBV19; clone size: NA; J gene: TRBJ2-5; CDR3 protein: CASTGLAGGEETQYF; CDR3 DNA: TGTGCCAGTACCGGACTAGCGGGAGGGGAAGAGACCCAGTACTTC
D gene: TRBD2; V gene: TRBV29-1; clone size: NA; J gene: TRBJ2-3; CDR3 protein: CSAWGTSGTDTQYF; CDR3 DNA: TGCAGCGCTTGGGGGACTAGCGGAACAGATACGCAGTATTTT
D gene: NA; V gene: TRBV28; clone size: once; J gene: TRBJ2-7; CDR3 protein: CASSLRSPYEQYF; CDR3 DNA: TGTGCCAGCAGTTTAAGGAGTCCCTACGAGCAGTACTTC
D gene: TRBD1; V gene: TRBV2; clone size: NA; J gene: TRBJ1-2; CDR3 protein: CASRDRGPRVLDGYTF; CDR3 DNA: TGTGCCAGCAGAGACAGGGGGCCGCGGGTCTTGGATGGCTACACCTTC
D gene: TRBD2; V gene: TRBV7-6; clone size: NA; J gene: TRBJ2-3; CDR3 protein: CASRPLAGPPDTQYF; CDR3 DNA: TGTGCCAGCAGACCGCTAGCGGGACCCCCAGATACGCAGTATTTT
D gene: NA; V gene: TRBV28; clone size: NA; J gene: TRBJ2-7; CDR3 protein: CASSGNAYEQYF; CDR3 DNA: TGTGCCAGTTCGGGAAATGCCTACGAGCAGTACTTC
D gene: NA; V gene: TRBV2; clone size: NA; J gene: TRBJ2-3; CDR3 protein: CASRDQGNSDTQYF; CDR3 DNA: TGTGCCAGCAGAGACCAGGGTAATTCAGATACGCAGTATTTT
D gene: TRBD1; V gene: TRBV5-1; clone size: few; J gene: TRBJ1-6; CDR3 protein: CASSLERGLGGSPLHF; CDR3 DNA: TGCGCCAGCAGCTTGGAAAGGGGGCTGGGGGGTTCACCCCTCCACTTT
D gene: NA; V gene: TRBV30; clone size: few; J gene: TRBJ1-1; CDR3 protein: CAWSARDFGTEAFF; CDR3 DNA: TGTGCCTGGAGTGCCAGGGATTTTGGCACTGAAGCTTTCTTT
D gene: NA; V gene: TRBV6-6; clone size: NA; J gene: TRBJ1-1; CDR3 protein: CASIPTESQKPFF; CDR3 DNA: TGTGCCAGCATTCCGACAGAATCGCAAAAGCCTTTCTTT
D gene: TRBD1; V gene: TRBV9; clone size: once; J gene: TRBJ1-4; CDR3 protein: CASSADRGNEKLFF; CDR3 DNA: TGTGCCAGCAGCGCGGACAGGGGCAATGAAAAACTGTTTTTT
D gene: NA; V gene: TRBV5-1; clone size: NA; J gene: TRBJ1-5; CDR3 protein: CASSLGGAGMQQPQHF; CDR3 DNA: TGCGCCAGCAGCTTGGGGGGCGCGGGGATGCAGCAGCCCCAGCATTTT
D gene: NA; V gene: TRBV25-1; clone size: many; J gene: TRBJ1-1; CDR3 protein: CASSSLEGNTEAFF; CDR3 DNA: TGTGCCAGCAGTTCCCTAGAGGGGAACACTGAAGCTTTCTTT
D gene: NA; V gene: TRBV18; clone size: NA; J gene: TRBJ1-2; CDR3 protein: CASSPASNAGYGYTF; CDR3 DNA: TGTGCCAGCTCTCCAGCCAGTAATGCGGGCTATGGCTACACCTTC
D gene: TRBD2; V gene: TRBV19; clone size: NA; J gene: TRBJ2-2; CDR3 protein: CASSDLLAGEDTGELFF; CDR3 DNA: TGTGCCAGTAGTGACCTTTTAGCGGGAGAGGACACCGGGGAGCTGTTTTTT
D gene: NA; V gene: TRBV18; clone size: few; J gene: TRBJ1-4; CDR3 protein: CASSPPSLLKLFF; CDR3 DNA: TGTGCCAGCTCACCACCGTCACTCTTGAAACTGTTTTTT
D gene: TRBD2; V gene: TRBV5-4; clone size: NA; J gene: TRBJ2-3; CDR3 protein: CASSPSGGEIDTQYF; CDR3 DNA: TGTGCCAGCAGTCCCAGCGGGGGGGAAATAGATACGCAGTATTTT
D gene: NA; V gene: TRBV6-1; clone size: NA; J gene: TRBJ2-3; CDR3 protein: CASRPTEPTDTQYF; CDR3 DNA: TGTGCCAGCAGGCCGACAGAACCCACAGATACGCAGTATTTT
D gene: TRBD2; V gene: TRBV19; clone size: once; J gene: TRBJ2-2; CDR3 protein: CAINGDYPTGELFF; CDR3 DNA: TGTGCCATTAACGGGGACTACCCCACCGGGGAGCTGTTTTTT
D gene: NA; V gene: TRBV25-1; clone size: once; J gene: TRBJ2-1; CDR3 protein: CASSEIQGGFSNEQFF; CDR3 DNA: TGTGCCAGCAGTGAAATCCAGGGAGGTTTTTCCAATGAGCAGTTCTTC
D gene: TRBD2; V gene: TRBV5-4; clone size: NA; J gene: TRBJ2-5; CDR3 protein: CASSLYGTKETQYF; CDR3 DNA: TGTGCCAGCAGCTTGTATGGGACTAAGGAGACCCAGTACTTC
D gene: TRBD1; V gene: TRBV4-1; clone size: NA; J gene: TRBJ2-7; CDR3 protein: CASSQQTGQGAAYEQYF; CDR3 DNA: TGCGCCAGCAGCCAACAAACAGGACAGGGGGCAGCCTACGAGCAGTACTTC
D gene: NA; V gene: TRBV6-4; clone size: NA; J gene: TRBJ2-3; CDR3 protein: CASSDSSETTDTQYF; CDR3 DNA: TGTGCCAGCAGTGACTCTAGCGAGACCACAGATACGCAGTATTTT
D gene: NA; V gene: TRBV21-1; clone size: NA; J gene: TRBJ1-6; CDR3 protein: CASSKDTDGDSPLHF; CDR3 DNA: TGTGCCAGCAGCAAAGATACGGACGGGGATTCACCCCTCCACTTT
D gene: NA; V gene: TRBV5-1; clone size: once; J gene: TRBJ2-2; CDR3 protein: CASSLAGGELFF; CDR3 DNA: TGCGCCAGCAGCTTGGCCGGCGGGGAGCTGTTTTTT
D gene: TRBD1; V gene: TRBV9; clone size: NA; J gene: TRBJ1-2; CDR3 protein: CASNGGSQGANYGYTF; CDR3 DNA: TGTGCCAGCAACGGGGGTTCGCAGGGGGCTAACTATGGCTACACCTTC
D gene: TRBD1; V gene: TRBV2; clone size: NA; J gene: TRBJ1-1; CDR3 protein: CATLKGAEGPEAFF; CDR3 DNA: TGTGCTACCCTAAAGGGGGCCGAGGGGCCTGAAGCTTTCTTT
D gene: NA; V gene: TRBV18; clone size: NA; J gene: TRBJ2-5; CDR3 protein: CASSPGGPPLETQYF; CDR3 DNA: TGTGCCAGCTCACCGGGGGGACCGCCCTTGGAGACCCAGTACTTC
D gene: TRBD1; V gene: TRBV5-1; clone size: NA; J gene: TRBJ1-5; CDR3 protein: CASRLTGDNQPQHF; CDR3 DNA: TGCGCCAGCAGGTTGACAGGGGACAATCAGCCCCAGCATTTT
D gene: NA; V gene: TRBV5-6; clone size: NA; J gene: TRBJ2-5; CDR3 protein: CASSLARVGQETQYF; CDR3 DNA: TGTGCCAGCAGCTTGGCCAGGGTCGGTCAAGAGACCCAGTACTTC
D gene: TRBD1; V gene: TRBV7-9; clone size: NA; J gene: TRBJ1-4; CDR3 protein: CASSLRQGNEKLFF; CDR3 DNA: TGTGCCAGCAGCTTGCGACAGGGGAATGAAAAACTGTTTTTT
D gene: NA; V gene: TRBV2; clone size: NA; J gene: TRBJ1-1; CDR3 protein: CATLRPGTEAFF; CDR3 DNA: TGTGCCACCCTCCGGCCGGGGACTGAAGCCTTCTTT
D gene: NA; V gene: TRBV18; clone size: once; J gene: TRBJ1-3; CDR3 protein: CASSPTGTGNTIYF; CDR3 DNA: TGTGCCAGCTCACCAACAGGGACTGGAAACACCATATATTTT
D gene: NA; V gene: TRBV2; clone size: NA; J gene: TRBJ1-4; CDR3 protein: CASSDQSATNEKLFF; CDR3 DNA: TGTGCCAGCAGTGATCAGTCTGCAACTAATGAAAAACTGTTTTTT
D gene: NA; V gene: TRBV6-4; clone size: NA; J gene: TRBJ2-7; CDR3 protein: CASGTGYEQYF; CDR3 DNA: TGTGCCAGCGGTACAGGCTACGAGCAGTACTTC
D gene: NA; V gene: TRBV21-1; clone size: NA; J gene: TRBJ2-3; CDR3 protein: CASRIYVDSNTDTQYF; CDR3 DNA: TGTGCCAGCAGAATTTATGTGGACAGTAACACAGATACGCAGTATTTT
D gene: TRBD1; V gene: TRBV5-4; clone size: NA; J gene: TRBJ2-5; CDR3 protein: CASSLGGQGAFETQYF; CDR3 DNA: TGTGCCAGCAGCTTGGGTGGACAGGGGGCGTTTGAGACCCAGTACTTC
D gene: TRBD1; V gene: TRBV5-1; clone size: NA; J gene: TRBJ2-7; CDR3 protein: CASSVTGGSVPRDEQYF; CDR3 DNA: TGCGCCAGCAGCGTGACAGGGGGCTCGGTACCTAGGGACGAGCAGTACTTC
D gene: NA; V gene: TRBV27; clone size: NA; J gene: TRBJ2-1; CDR3 protein: CAARTSYNEQFF; CDR3 DNA: TGTGCGGCCAGAACCTCCTACAATGAGCAGTTCTTC
D gene: TRBD2; V gene: TRBV19; clone size: NA; J gene: TRBJ2-1; CDR3 protein: CASSIDGGAYNEQFF; CDR3 DNA: TGTGCCAGTAGTATTGACGGGGGGGCCTACAATGAGCAGTTCTTC
D gene: NA; V gene: TRBV6-5; clone size: few; J gene: TRBJ1-5; CDR3 protein: CASSAGTGVQPQHF; CDR3 DNA: TGTGCCAGCAGTGCCGGGACGGGGGTCCAGCCCCAGCATTTT
D gene: TRBD2; V gene: TRBV4-3; clone size: NA; J gene: TRBJ2-5; CDR3 protein: CASSLRTSGRQTQYF; CDR3 DNA: TGCGCCAGCAGCCTCAGGACTAGCGGGAGGCAGACCCAGTACTTC